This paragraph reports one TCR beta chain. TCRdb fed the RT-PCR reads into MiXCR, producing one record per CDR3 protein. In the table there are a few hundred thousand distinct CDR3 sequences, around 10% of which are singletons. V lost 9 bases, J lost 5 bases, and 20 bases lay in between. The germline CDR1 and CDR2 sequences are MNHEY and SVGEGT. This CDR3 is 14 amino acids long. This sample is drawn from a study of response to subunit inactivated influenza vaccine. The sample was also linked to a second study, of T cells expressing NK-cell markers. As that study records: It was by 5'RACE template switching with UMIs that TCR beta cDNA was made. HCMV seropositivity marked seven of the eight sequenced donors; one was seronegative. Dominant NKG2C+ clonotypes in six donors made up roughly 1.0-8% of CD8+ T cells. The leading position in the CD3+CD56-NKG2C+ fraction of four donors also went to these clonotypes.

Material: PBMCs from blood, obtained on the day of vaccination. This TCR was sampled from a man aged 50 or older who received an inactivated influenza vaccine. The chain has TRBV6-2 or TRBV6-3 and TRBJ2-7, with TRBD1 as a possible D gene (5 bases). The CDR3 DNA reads TGTGCCAGTGCGGTGTGGGGCGCGACGGACGAGCAGTACTTC. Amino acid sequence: CASAVWGATDEQYF.